The 10 T cell receptor beta chains below were found in one sample sequenced in a study of beta chain features in type 1 diabetes. All of the isolated RNA was reverse transcribed, so expressed TCRB transcripts were sequenced. The repertoire was sequenced with immunoSEQ multiplex PCR; TCRdb's copy has only in-frame clones and lacks some. Of about 150,000 clones in the sample, around 10% were seen once. The specimen was central memory CD4+ T cells from blood. The receptors originated from a man between 18 and 35 years old in good health.

The chain couples TRBV7-2 to TRBJ2-3, with 7 bases fitting TRBD2. This CDR3 is 14 amino acids long. V lost 5 bases, J lost 4 bases, and 6 bases stayed unmatched. CDR1 is SGHTA and CDR2 is FQGNSA in the germline V gene. The CDR3 protein is CASSPTSLSDTQYF. DNA for the CDR3: TGTGCCAGCAGCCCGACTAGCCTGTCAGATACGCAGTATTTT.

This chain connects TRBV9 to TRBJ1-3; D remains ambiguous. The CDR3 contains 15 residues. Between the trimmed V and J ends, which lost 0 bases and 4 bases, there was a span of 11 bases. The germline V gene encodes CDR1 SGDLS and CDR2 YYNGEE. CDR3 bases: TGTGCCAGCAGCGTAGACGGGTTTGACGGAAACACCATATATTTT. Protein product: CASSVDGFDGNTIYF. The full variable domain, rest sourced from reference TRBV9 and TRBJ1-3, is DSGVTQTPKHLITATGQRVTLRCSPRSGDLSVYWYQQSLDQGLQFLIQYYNGEERAKGNILERFSAQQFPDLHSELNLSSLELGDSALYFCASSVDGFDGNTIYFGEGSWLTVV.

A few counts support this clone. The chain has TRBV28 and TRBJ2-1; 7 bases fit TRBD1. Germline V gene lookup returns CDR1 MDHEN and CDR2 SYDVKM. V lost 7 bases, J lost 5 bases, and 11 bases stayed unmatched. The CDR3 totals 15 residues. CDR3 residues: CASTQLGDRNNEQFF. The CDR3 nucleotides are TGTGCCAGCACCCAATTAGGGGACAGAAACAATGAGCAGTTCTTC.

The V gene is TRBV11-2, the J gene TRBJ1-1; D is possibly TRBD1 (6 bases). Between the trimmed V and J ends, which lost 4 bases and 1 base, there was a span of 13 bases. This CDR3 has 15 residues. Looked up from germline, CDR1 is SGHAT and CDR2 is FQNNGV. CDR3 nucleotide sequence: TGTGCCAGCAGCTCGACAGGAACCAAGAACACTGAAGCTTTCTTT. As protein: CASSSTGTKNTEAFF.

The chain combines TRBV7-2 with TRBJ2-5, with 9 bases fitting TRBD2. There are 16 residues in the CDR3. The V gene's germline CDR1 is SGHTA and CDR2 FQGNSA. Trimming removed 4 bases from V and 1 base from J; junction bases left unmatched: 7. The CDR3 DNA follows: TGTGCCAGCAGCTCGTATGCTAGCGGGACCCAAGAGACCCAGTACTTC. Translating gives CASSSYASGTQETQYF.

In this sample, this clone turned up a few times. V and J are TRBV5-1 and TRBJ2-5; 11 nucleotides align to TRBD1. This CDR3 spans 16 amino acids. CDR1 SGHRS and CDR2 YFSETQ come from the germline V gene. V lost 4 bases, J lost 5 bases, and 10 bases stayed unmatched. DNA of the CDR3: TGCGCCAGCAGCGCCGTAGGGACAGGGGGATCCGAGACCCAGTACTTC. Translating gives CASSAVGTGGSETQYF.

This clone has more than one count but fewer than ten. This sequence joins TRBV18 and TRBJ1-2, with a possible D match to TRBD1 (6 bases). Germline CDR1 KGHSH, CDR2 LQKENI. This CDR3 spans 13 amino acids. Trimming removed 2 bases at V and 6 bases at J, with 10 bases between. The CDR3 DNA sequence: TGTGCCAGCTCACCAAACAGGGCGAATGGCTACACCTTC. Translated: CASSPNRANGYTF.

There are a few counts of this clone. V and J are TRBV29-1 and TRBJ1-2; D is uncertain. Germline V gene lookup returns CDR1 SQVTM and CDR2 ANQGSEA. CDR3 length: 9 amino acids. The V and J ends lost 7 bases and 6 bases respectively, with 6 bases between them. The CDR3 loop reads CSATDGYTF. The DNA for the CDR3 is TGCAGCGCCACCGATGGCTACACCTTC.

This clone was seen only a few times. The CDR3 protein is CSVATGGGYEQYF. In DNA, the CDR3 is TGCAGCGTTGCGACAGGGGGCGGCTACGAGCAGTACTTC. The chain employs TRBV29-1 and TRBJ2-7; 10 bases fit TRBD1. Trimming cost V 4 bases and J 3 bases; bases outside gene matches: 3. The germline V gene has CDR1 SQVTM and CDR2 ANQGSEA. The CDR3 is 13 amino acids.

The chain employs TRBV7-9 and TRBJ1-2; TRBD1 agrees at 8 bases. Germline V gives CDR1 SEHNR, CDR2 FQNEAQ (reference sequence). This CDR3 spans 14 amino acids. V gave up 3 bases and J gave up 7 bases; unmatched junction bases: 7. The CDR3 region has the DNA TGTGCCAGCAGCTTGGACAGGGTATGGGTTGGCTACACCTTC. Its protein is CASSLDRVWVGYTF.